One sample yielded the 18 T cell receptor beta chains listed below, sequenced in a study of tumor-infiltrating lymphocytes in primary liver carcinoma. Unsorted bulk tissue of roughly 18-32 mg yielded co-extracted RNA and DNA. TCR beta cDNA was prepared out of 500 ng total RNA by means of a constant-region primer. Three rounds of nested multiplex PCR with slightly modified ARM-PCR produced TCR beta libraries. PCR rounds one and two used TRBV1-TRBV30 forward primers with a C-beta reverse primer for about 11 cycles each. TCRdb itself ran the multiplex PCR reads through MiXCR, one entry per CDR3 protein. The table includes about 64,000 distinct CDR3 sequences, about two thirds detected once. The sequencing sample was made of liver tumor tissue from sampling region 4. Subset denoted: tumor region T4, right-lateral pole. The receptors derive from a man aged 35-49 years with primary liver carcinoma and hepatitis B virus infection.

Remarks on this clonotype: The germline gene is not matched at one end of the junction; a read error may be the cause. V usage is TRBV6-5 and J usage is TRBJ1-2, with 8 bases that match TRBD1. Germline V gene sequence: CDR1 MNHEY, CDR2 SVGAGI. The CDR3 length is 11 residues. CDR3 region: CDSLGDRGCTF. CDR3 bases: TGTGACAGCTTAGGAGACAGGGGCTGCACCTTC.

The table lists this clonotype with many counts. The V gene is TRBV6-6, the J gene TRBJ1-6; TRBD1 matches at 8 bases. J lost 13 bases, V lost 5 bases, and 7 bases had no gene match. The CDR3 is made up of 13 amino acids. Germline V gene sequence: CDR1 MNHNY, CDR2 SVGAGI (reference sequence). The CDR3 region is CASSTTGVSPLHF. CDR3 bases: TGTGCCAGCAGTACGACAGGGGTTTCGCCCCTCCACTTT.

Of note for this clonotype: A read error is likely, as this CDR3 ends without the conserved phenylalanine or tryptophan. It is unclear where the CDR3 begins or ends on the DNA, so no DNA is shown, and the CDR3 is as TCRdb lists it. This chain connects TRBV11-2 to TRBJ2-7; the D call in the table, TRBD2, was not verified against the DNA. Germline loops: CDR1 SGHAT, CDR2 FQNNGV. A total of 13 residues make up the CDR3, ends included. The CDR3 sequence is CASIFGGASEQDS.

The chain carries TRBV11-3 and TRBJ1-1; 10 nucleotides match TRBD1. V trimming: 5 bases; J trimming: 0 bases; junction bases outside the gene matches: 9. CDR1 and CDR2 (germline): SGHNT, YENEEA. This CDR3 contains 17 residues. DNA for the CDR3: TGTGCCAGCAGCCCGGGACAGGGGTCCACTTTGAACACTGAAGCTTTCTTT. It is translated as CASSPGQGSTLNTEAFF.

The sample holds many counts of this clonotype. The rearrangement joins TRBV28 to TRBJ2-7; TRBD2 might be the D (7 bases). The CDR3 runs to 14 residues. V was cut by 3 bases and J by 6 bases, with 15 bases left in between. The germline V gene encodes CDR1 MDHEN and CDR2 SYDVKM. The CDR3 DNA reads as TGTGCCAGCAGTTTGGGGGGGGCTACAGGCGAGCAGTACTTC. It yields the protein CASSLGGATGEQYF. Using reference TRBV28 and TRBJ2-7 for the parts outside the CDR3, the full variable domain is DVKVTQSSRYLVKRTGEKVFLECVQDMDHENMFWYRQDPGLGLRLIYFSYDVKMKEKGDIPEGYSVSREKKERFSLILESASTNQTSMYLCASSLGGATGEQYFGPGTRLTVT.

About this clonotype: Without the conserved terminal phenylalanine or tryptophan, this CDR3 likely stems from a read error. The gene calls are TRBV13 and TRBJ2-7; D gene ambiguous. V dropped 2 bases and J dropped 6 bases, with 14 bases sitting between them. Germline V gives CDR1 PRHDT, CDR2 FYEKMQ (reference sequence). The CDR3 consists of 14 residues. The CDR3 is CASSLRLRNPEQYL. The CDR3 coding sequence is TGTGCCAGCAGCTTACGGCTCCGGAACCCCGAGCAGTACCTC.

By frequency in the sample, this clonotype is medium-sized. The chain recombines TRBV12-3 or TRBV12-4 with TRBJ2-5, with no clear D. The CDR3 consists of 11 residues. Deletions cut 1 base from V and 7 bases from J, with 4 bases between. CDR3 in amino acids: CASSLEGTQYF. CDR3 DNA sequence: TGTGCCAGCAGTTTAGAGGGGACCCAGTACTTC.

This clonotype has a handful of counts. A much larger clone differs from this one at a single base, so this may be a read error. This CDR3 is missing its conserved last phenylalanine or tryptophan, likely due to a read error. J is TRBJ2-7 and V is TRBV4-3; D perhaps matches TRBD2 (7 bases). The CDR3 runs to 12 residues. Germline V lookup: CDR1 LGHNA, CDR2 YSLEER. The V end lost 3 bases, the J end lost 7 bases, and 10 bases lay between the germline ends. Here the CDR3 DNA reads TGCGCCAGCAGCCAGGGAGGGGGAGAGCAGTACCTC. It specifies CASSQGGGEQYL.

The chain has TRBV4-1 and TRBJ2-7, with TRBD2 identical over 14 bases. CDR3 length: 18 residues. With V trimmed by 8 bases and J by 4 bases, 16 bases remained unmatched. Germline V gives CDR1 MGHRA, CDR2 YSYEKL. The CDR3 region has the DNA TGCGCCAGCGACCAAGGGGGGACTAGCGGGAGTGTCCCGTACGAGCAGTACTTC. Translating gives CASDQGGTSGSVPYEQYF.

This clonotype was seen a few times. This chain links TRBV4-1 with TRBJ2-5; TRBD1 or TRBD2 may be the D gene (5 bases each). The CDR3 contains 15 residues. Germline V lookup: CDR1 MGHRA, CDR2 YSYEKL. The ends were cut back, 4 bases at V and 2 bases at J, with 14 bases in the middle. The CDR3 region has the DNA TGCGCCAGCAGCCCACTTCCGGGACGGCAAGAGACCCAGTACTTC. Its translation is CASSPLPGRQETQYF.

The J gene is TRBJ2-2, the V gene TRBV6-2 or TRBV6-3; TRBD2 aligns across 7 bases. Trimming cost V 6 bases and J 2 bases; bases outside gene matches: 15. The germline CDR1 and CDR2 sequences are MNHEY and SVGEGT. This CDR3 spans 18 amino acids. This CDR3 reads CASSGIGIRLANTGELFF. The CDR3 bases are TGTGCCAGCAGCGGCATAGGGATTCGACTAGCCAACACCGGGGAGCTGTTTTTT.

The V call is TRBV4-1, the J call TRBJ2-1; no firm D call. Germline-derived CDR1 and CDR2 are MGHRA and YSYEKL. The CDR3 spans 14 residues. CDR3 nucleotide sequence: TGCGTTAGCAGCCAAGAGAATATATACAATGAGCAGTTCTTC. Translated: CVSSQENIYNEQFF.

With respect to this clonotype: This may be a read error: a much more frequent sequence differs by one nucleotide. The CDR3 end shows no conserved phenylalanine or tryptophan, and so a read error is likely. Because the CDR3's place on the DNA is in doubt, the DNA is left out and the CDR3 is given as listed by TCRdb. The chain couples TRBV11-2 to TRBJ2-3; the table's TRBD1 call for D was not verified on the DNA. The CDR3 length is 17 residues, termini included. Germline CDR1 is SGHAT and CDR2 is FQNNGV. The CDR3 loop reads CASSLDPGETGTDTQYL.

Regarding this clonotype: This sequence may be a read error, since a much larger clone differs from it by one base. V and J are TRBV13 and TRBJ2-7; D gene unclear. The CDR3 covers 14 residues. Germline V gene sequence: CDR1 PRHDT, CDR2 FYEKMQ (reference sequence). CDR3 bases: TGTGCCAGCAGCTCCTATACTTATTCGGGCGAGCGGTACTTC. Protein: CASSSYTYSGERYF.

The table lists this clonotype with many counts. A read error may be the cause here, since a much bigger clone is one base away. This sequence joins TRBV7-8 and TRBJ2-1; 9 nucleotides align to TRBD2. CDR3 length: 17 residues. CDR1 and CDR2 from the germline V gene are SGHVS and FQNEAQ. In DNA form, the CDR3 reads TGTGCCAGCAGCTTGTTAGGGGGTAGCGGGAGAACCAATGAGCAGTCCTTC. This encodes CASSLLGGSGRTNEQSF.

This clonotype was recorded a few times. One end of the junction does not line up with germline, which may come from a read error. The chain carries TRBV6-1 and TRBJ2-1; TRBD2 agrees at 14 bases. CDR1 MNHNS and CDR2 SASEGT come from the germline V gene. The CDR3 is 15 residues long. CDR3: CVSSPRTSGRHEQFF. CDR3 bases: TGTGTCAGCAGTCCTCGGACTAGCGGGAGGCATGAGCAGTTCTTC.

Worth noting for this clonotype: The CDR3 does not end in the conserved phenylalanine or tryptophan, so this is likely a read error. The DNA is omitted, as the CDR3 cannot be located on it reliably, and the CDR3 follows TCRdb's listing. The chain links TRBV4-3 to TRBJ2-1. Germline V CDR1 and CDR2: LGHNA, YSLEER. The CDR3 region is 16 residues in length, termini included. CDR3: CASSQDRVDTYNEQFL.

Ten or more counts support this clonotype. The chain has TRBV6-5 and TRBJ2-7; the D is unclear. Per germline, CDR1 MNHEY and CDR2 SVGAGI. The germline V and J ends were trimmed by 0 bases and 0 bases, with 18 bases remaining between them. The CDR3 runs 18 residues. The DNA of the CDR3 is TGTGCCAGCAGTTACTCGATGGCAAGCCTATTGAGCTCCTACGAGCAGTACTTC. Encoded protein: CASSYSMASLLSSYEQYF.